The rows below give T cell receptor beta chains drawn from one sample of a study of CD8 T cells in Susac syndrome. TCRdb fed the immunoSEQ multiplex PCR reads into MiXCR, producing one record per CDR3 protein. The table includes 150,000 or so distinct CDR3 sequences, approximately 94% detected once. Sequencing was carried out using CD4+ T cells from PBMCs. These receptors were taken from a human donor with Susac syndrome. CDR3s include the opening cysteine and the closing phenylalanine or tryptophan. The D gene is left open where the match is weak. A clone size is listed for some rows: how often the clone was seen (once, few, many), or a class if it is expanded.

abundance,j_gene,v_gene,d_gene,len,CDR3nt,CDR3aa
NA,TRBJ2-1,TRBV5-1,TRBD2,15,TGCGCCAGCAGCCAGACTAGCGGGAGGTCCAATGAGCAGTTCTTC,CASSQTSGRSNEQFF
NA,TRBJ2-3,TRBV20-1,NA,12,TGCAGTGCCTTATCGGGCACAGATACGCAGTATTTT,CSALSGTDTQYF
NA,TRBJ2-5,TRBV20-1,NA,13,TGCAGTGCCTCTCTTCTCACTAGCGAGACCCAGTACTTC,CSASLLTSETQYF
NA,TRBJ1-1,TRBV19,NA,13,TGTGCCAGTAGGAAACAGGAGAACACTGAAGCTTTCTTT,CASRKQENTEAFF
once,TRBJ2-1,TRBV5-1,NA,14,TGCGCCAGCAGCTGGAGGGGGGATGACAATGAGCAGTTCTTC,CASSWRGDDNEQFF
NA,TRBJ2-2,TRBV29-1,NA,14,TGCAGCGTTGAAGGCCGGCGGAGGGGCGGGGAGCTGTTTTTT,CSVEGRRRGGELFF
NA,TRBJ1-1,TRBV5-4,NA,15,TGTGCCAGCAGCCAATCAGCAGTTTCGAACACTGAAGCTTTCTTT,CASSQSAVSNTEAFF
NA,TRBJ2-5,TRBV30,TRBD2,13,TGTGCCTGGAGCTACGGGGGGGAAGAGACCCAGTACTTC,CAWSYGGEETQYF
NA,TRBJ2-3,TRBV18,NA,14,TGTGCCAGCTCACTTATGAAACGGGTGGATACGCAGTATTTT,CASSLMKRVDTQYF
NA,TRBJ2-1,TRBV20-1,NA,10,TGCAGTGCTGACTACAATGAGCAGTTCTTC,CSADYNEQFF
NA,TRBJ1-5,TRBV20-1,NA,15,TGCAGTGCCATATTCCAGGGGTACGGCAATCAGCCCCAGCATTTT,CSAIFQGYGNQPQHF
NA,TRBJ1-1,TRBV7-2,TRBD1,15,TGTGCCAGCAGCTCCTCCGGGACAGGGTACACTGAAGCTTTCTTT,CASSSSGTGYTEAFF
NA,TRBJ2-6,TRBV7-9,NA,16,TGTGCCAGCAGCCCTCGGCAGGGTGCCGGGGCCAACGTCCTGACTTTC,CASSPRQGAGANVLTF
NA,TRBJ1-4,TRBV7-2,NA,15,TGTGCCAGCAGCACAACCGGGACCCTTAATGAAAAACTGTTTTTT,CASSTTGTLNEKLFF
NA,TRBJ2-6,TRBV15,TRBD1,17,TGTGCCACCAGACCGGGACAGGGGGTTCTTGGGGCCAACGTCCTGACTTTC,CATRPGQGVLGANVLTF
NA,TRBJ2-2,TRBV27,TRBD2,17,TGTGCCAGCAGTTCACTGACTAGCGGGAGGGCCGACGGGGAGCTGTTTTTT,CASSSLTSGRADGELFF
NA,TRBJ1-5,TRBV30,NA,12,TGTGCCTGGAGTGTACCCAATCAGCCCCAGCATTTT,CAWSVPNQPQHF
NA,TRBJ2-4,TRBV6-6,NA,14,TGTGCCAGCAGCCAGTATTCATATGCCGACATTCAGTACTTC,CASSQYSYADIQYF
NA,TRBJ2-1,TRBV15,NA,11,TGTGCCACCAGCAGAGGTAATGAGCAGTTCTTC,CATSRGNEQFF
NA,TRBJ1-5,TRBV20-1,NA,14,TGCAGTGCTAGAGGTCGATCAAGCAATCAGCCCCAGCATTTT,CSARGRSSNQPQHF
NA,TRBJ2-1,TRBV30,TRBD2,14,TGTGCCTGGACGAGCGGGAGGGGTAACAATGAGCAGTTCTTC,CAWTSGRGNNEQFF
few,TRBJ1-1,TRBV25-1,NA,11,TGTGCCAGCTCACGGAACACTGAAGCTTTCTTT,CASSRNTEAFF
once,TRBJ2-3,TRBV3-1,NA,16,TGTGCCAGCAGCCAAGATCTCGTGGCTAGCACAGATACGCAGTATTTT,CASSQDLVASTDTQYF
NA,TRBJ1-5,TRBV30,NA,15,TGTGCCTGGAGTGGAGGGGGGGTTAGCAATCAGCCCCAGCATTTT,CAWSGGGVSNQPQHF
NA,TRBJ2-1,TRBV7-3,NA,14,TGTGCCAGCAGCCTAGAGGGTAGGGGGTATGAGCAGTTCTTC,CASSLEGRGYEQFF
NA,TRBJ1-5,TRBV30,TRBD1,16,TGTGCCTGGGGTACAGGGGGGACTAGGTGGAATCAGCCCCAGCATTTT,CAWGTGGTRWNQPQHF
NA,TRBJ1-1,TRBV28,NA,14,TGTGCCAGCAGTCAGTCGAGGGTGAACACTGAAGCTTTCTTT,CASSQSRVNTEAFF
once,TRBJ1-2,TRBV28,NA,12,TGTGCCAGCAGTTTAGTGGGCTATGGCTACACCTTC,CASSLVGYGYTF
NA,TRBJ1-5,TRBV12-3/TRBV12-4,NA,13,TGTGCCAGCAGAGCAGGGGATTGGCAGCCCCAGCATTTT,CASRAGDWQPQHF
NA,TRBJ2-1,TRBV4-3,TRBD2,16,TGCGCCAGCAGCCCCGGGACTAGCGGGAGCCACAATGAGCAGTTCTTC,CASSPGTSGSHNEQFF
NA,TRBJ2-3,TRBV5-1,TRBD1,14,TGCGCCAGCGGCGGGACAGGGGCTATAGATACGCAGTATTTT,CASGGTGAIDTQYF
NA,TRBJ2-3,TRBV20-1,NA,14,TGCAGTGCTAGAGACGACCTAAGCAGGGATACGCAGTATTTT,CSARDDLSRDTQYF
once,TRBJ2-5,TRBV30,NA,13,TGTGCCTGGGACCCTCTCATCGGAGAGACCCAGTACTTC,CAWDPLIGETQYF
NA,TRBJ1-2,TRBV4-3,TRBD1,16,TGCGCCAGCAGCCTCCGGCTAACAGGGGGGGCGGAGGGCTACACCTTC,CASSLRLTGGAEGYTF
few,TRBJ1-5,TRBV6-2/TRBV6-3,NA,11,TGTGCCAGCAGTCAAGGGCAGCCCCAGCATTTT,CASSQGQPQHF
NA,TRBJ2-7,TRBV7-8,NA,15,TGTGCCAGCAGCTTAGAGGGGTTGACAAAGTACGAGCAGTACTTC,CASSLEGLTKYEQYF
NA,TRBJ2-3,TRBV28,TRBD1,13,TGTGCCAGCAGGACAGGGGGCCCAGATACGCAGTATTTT,CASRTGGPDTQYF
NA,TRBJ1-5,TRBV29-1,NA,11,TGCAGCGTTGAGGGTCCGCAGCCCCAGCATTTT,CSVEGPQPQHF
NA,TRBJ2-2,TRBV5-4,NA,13,TGTGCCAGCAGCTCCCTTAGCACCGGGGAGCTGTTTTTT,CASSSLSTGELFF
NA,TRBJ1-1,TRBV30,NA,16,TGTGCCTGGATTGTACTAATGGGGGGACCCACCTCAAAAGCTTTCTTT,CAWIVLMGGPTSKAFF
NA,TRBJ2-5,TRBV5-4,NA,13,TGTGCCAGCAGCTTGCAGTCCCAGGAGACCCAGTACTTC,CASSLQSQETQYF
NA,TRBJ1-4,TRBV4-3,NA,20,TGCGCCAGCAGCCTCCTCCCGTCGGGGTTCTGGGAGGAACCTAATGAAAAACTGTTTTTT,CASSLLPSGFWEEPNEKLFF
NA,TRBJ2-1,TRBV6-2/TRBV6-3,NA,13,TGTGCCAGCAGTTACGGGAGCAGGGAAAGACAGTTCTTC,CASSYGSRERQFF
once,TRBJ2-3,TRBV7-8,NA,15,TGTGCCAGCAGCTTATTTCGGACAGGCACAGATACGCAGTATTTT,CASSLFRTGTDTQYF
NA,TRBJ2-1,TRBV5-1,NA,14,TGCGCCAGCAGCTTGGCCGGAAGACAATCTGAGCAGTTCTTC,CASSLAGRQSEQFF
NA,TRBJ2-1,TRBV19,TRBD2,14,TGTGCCAGTAATAGGGTAGCGGGAGGGAGTGAGCAGTTCTTC,CASNRVAGGSEQFF
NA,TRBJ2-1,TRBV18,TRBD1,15,TGTGCCAGCTCACCACCAGGGGGCAACTACAATGAGCAGTTCTTC,CASSPPGGNYNEQFF
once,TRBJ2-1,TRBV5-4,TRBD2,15,TGTGCCAGCAGCTTCGGGACTAGCAGCTACAATGAGCAGTTCTTC,CASSFGTSSYNEQFF
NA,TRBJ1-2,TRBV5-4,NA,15,TGTGCCAGCAGCTTGGGGTCGGACGTAAACTATGGCTACACCTTC,CASSLGSDVNYGYTF
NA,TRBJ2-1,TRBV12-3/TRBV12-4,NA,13,TGTGCCAGCAGTTTATCTGGGGTGGCTGAGCAGTTCTTC,CASSLSGVAEQFF
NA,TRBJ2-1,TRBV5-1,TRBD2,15,TGCGCCAGCAGCGCGGCTAGCGGGGGGGCCTCTCGGACGTTCTTC,CASSAASGGASRTFF
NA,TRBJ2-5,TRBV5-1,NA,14,TGCGCCAGCCGTGAAGGATCAACCCAAGAGACCCAGTACTTC,CASREGSTQETQYF
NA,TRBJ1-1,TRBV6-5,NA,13,TGTGCCAGCAGTTACACACTGGACACTGAAGCTTTCTTT,CASSYTLDTEAFF
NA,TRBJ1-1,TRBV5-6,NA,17,TGTGCCAGCAGCTTGGTGCCCGCGAGGGGGTTGAACACTGAAGCTTTCTTT,CASSLVPARGLNTEAFF
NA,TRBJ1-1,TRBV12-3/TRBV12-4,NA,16,TGTGCCAGCAGTACTGGTGGGGTGGGAGGTAACACTGAAGCTTTCTTT,CASSTGGVGGNTEAFF